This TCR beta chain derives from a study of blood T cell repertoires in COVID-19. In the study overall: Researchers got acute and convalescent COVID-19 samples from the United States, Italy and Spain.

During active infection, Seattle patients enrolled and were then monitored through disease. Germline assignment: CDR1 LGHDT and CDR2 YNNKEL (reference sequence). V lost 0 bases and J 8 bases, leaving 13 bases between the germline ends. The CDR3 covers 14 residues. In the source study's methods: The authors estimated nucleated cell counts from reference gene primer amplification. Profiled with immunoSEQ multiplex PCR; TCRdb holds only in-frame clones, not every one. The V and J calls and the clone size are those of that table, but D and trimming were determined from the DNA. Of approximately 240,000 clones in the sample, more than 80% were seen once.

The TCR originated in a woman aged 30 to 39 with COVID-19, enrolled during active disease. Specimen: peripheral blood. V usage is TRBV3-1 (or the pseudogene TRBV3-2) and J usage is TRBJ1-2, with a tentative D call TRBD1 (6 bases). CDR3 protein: CASSQDAGARGYTF. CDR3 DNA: TGTGCCAGCAGCCAAGATGCGGGGGCGCGAGGCTACACCTTC.